Below, 28 T cell receptor beta chains from the same sample are listed, as sequenced in a study of blood T cell repertoires in COVID-19. Sequenced by immunoSEQ multiplex PCR; TCRdb stores in-frame clones only, minus some. This table holds about 86,000 clones, 82% found once. Sequencing was done on a sample of peripheral blood. The receptors originated from a woman at least 80 years old with acute or convalescent COVID-19.

The chain carries TRBV7-2 and TRBJ2-1, with 11 bases fitting TRBD2. Germline assignment: CDR1 SGHTA and CDR2 FQGNSA. The CDR3 runs 14 residues. V shed 3 bases, J shed 14 bases, and the junction held 9 bases outside the gene matches. CDR3 DNA sequence: TGTGCCAGCAGCTTCTTCTCGGGACTAGCGGAGGAGTTCTTC. Its protein product is CASSFFSGLAEEFF.

The chain is built from TRBV7-2 and TRBJ1-2; D is ambiguous. Germline assignment: CDR1 SGHTA and CDR2 FQGNSA. The CDR3 runs to 17 residues. The V end was cut by 1 base, the J end by 0 bases, with 15 bases between. The CDR3 nucleotides are TGTGCCAGCAGCTTAGAGGGCAGCGGAAGAGCTAACTATGGCTACACCTTC. Translation gives CASSLEGSGRANYGYTF. Supplemented by reference TRBV7-2 and TRBJ1-2, the full variable domain reads GAGVSQSPSNKVTEKGKDVELRCDPISGHTALYWYRQSLGQGLEFLIYFQGNSAPDKSGLPSDRFSAERTGGSVSTLTIQRTQQEDSAVYLCASSLEGSGRANYGYTFGSGTRLTVV.

The chain combines TRBV29-1 with TRBJ1-2; the D is unclear. Per germline, CDR1 SQVTM and CDR2 ANQGSEA. With 8 bases removed from V and 6 bases from J, the gap between germline ends came to 13 bases. The CDR3 spans 11 residues. CDR3 residues: CSHTFHDGYTF. The CDR3, as DNA: TGCAGCCACACGTTTCACGATGGCTACACCTTC.

The CDR3 loop is CASSQGDRTDTQYF. Here the CDR3 DNA reads TGTGCCAGCAGCCAAGGAGATCGCACAGATACGCAGTATTTT. This rearrangement joins TRBV3-1 (or the pseudogene TRBV3-2) to TRBJ2-3; unclear D gene. The CDR3 totals 14 residues. In germline, CDR1 is LGHDT, CDR2 YNNKEL (reference sequence). V was trimmed by 1 base and J by 1 base, leaving 6 bases between them.

The V and J genes are TRBV4-1 and TRBJ2-3; TRBD2 agrees at 12 bases. This CDR3 is built from 20 residues. In germline, CDR1 is MGHRA, CDR2 YSYEKL. The ends lost 4 bases at V and 2 bases at J; junction bases unmatched: 16. In DNA form, the CDR3 reads TGCGCCAGCAGCCTACAACGGACTAGCGGGATCGGTGGGGACACAGATACGCAGTATTTT. Its translation: CASSLQRTSGIGGDTDTQYF.

This sequence joins TRBV18 and TRBJ2-1; 13 bases match TRBD2. The V and J ends lost 5 bases and 7 bases, in that order; junction bases with no gene match: 11. Looked up from germline, CDR1 is KGHSH and CDR2 is LQKENI. The CDR3 contains 17 residues. CDR3 loop: CASSGRTSGGVRNEQFF. In nucleotides, the CDR3 is TGTGCCAGCTCAGGCAGGACTAGCGGGGGTGTAAGGAATGAGCAGTTCTTC.

This chain joins TRBV7-8 and TRBJ2-7; D may be TRBD2 (6 bases). Trimming cost V 5 bases and J 2 bases, with 25 bases left between them. The CDR3 is 18 amino acids. Germline V CDR1 and CDR2: SGHVS, FQNEAQ. The CDR3 DNA is TGTGCCAGCAGCGCAGGATCCGCCACTAGCAAGGATACCTACGAGCAGTACTTC. It encodes CASSAGSATSKDTYEQYF.

This clone was counted once. The J gene is TRBJ2-5, the V gene TRBV5-1, with D possibly matching TRBD1 (6 bases). CDR1 and CDR2 from the germline V gene are SGHRS and YFSETQ. CDR3 length equals 14 residues. V was cut by 6 bases and J by 0 bases, with 12 bases left in between. The CDR3 sequence is CASTGGPYQETQYF. The CDR3 region has the DNA TGCGCCAGCACTGGGGGCCCGTACCAAGAGACCCAGTACTTC.

This chain connects TRBV6-5 to TRBJ1-2; a weak D match, TRBD1 (6 bases). Germline V gene lookup returns CDR1 MNHEY and CDR2 SVGAGI. The V end lost 11 bases, the J end lost 2 bases, and 21 bases lay between the germline ends. The CDR3 runs to 15 residues. The CDR3 DNA reads TGTGCCGCCCAACCCTTAAAGACAGGAAACTATGGCTACACCTTC. Residues: CAAQPLKTGNYGYTF.

This clone occurred once. The V gene is TRBV28, the J gene TRBJ1-2, with TRBD1 identical over 10 bases. Per germline, CDR1 MDHEN and CDR2 SYDVKM. This CDR3 spans 15 amino acids. The trim removed 4 bases at V and 4 bases at J, leaving 6 bases unmatched. The CDR3 here is CASSWDRGTSYGYTF. CDR3 sequence (DNA): TGTGCCAGCAGTTGGGACAGGGGAACTTCCTATGGCTACACCTTC.

V and J are TRBV7-9 and TRBJ1-1; no clear D. With 7 bases removed from V and 0 bases from J, the gap between germline ends came to 12 bases. CDR1 is SEHNR and CDR2 is FQNEAQ in the germline V gene (reference sequence). This CDR3 has 14 amino acids. CDR3 nucleotides: TGTGCCAGCATCGATAGGGAGGTGAACACTGAAGCTTTCTTT. This sequence encodes CASIDREVNTEAFF.

CDR3 nucleotides: TGCGCCAGCAGCTGGACTAGCCCTGGGTACAATGAGCAGTTCTTC. It yields the protein CASSWTSPGYNEQFF. The chain carries TRBV5-1 and TRBJ2-1; 8 bases map to TRBD2. The CDR3 runs to 15 residues. Per germline, CDR1 SGHRS and CDR2 YFSETQ. V was pared by 3 bases and J by 4 bases, with 6 bases of the junction left unmatched.

The chain has TRBV5-5 and TRBJ2-1; TRBD2 matches at 11 bases. The CDR3 totals 15 residues. V dropped 0 bases and J dropped 8; count of bases not matched to a gene: 4. Germline lookup yields CDR1 SGHKS and CDR2 YYEKEE (reference sequence). CDR3 region: CASSLELAGGYEQFF. The CDR3 region has the DNA TGTGCCAGCAGCTTGGAGCTAGCGGGAGGTTATGAGCAGTTCTTC.

This sequence joins TRBV6-5 and TRBJ2-5; D perhaps matches TRBD2 (6 bases). V was shortened by 2 bases and J by 5 bases, with 15 bases between the two germline ends. Germline-derived CDR1 and CDR2 are MNHEY and SVGAGI. The CDR3 is 15 residues long. The CDR3 is CASSYGRGRRETQYF. CDR3 sequence (DNA): TGTGCCAGCAGTTACGGGCGGGGACGGAGGGAGACCCAGTACTTC.

The genes are TRBV5-6 and TRBJ1-1; D is uncertain. Germline loops: CDR1 SGHDT, CDR2 YYEEEE. The CDR3 consists of 13 residues. Trimming removed 1 base at V and 0 bases at J, with 4 bases between. CDR3 in DNA: TGTGCCAGCAGCTTGAATATGAACACTGAAGCTTTCTTT. Protein product: CASSLNMNTEAFF.

The chain employs TRBV7-2 and TRBJ2-7; 7 bases fit TRBD1. Trimming cost V 4 bases and J 2 bases; bases outside gene matches: 8. The CDR3 is made up of 15 amino acids. Looked up from germline, CDR1 is SGHTA and CDR2 is FQGNSA. CDR3 DNA sequence: TGTGCCAGCAGCTCCGATACGACAGGGACCTACGAGCAGTACTTC. This codes for CASSSDTTGTYEQYF.

The genes are TRBV6-5 and TRBJ2-1; 10 nucleotides match TRBD2. CDR1 and CDR2 (germline): MNHEY, SVGAGI. The length of the CDR3 is 15 residues. J gave up 7 bases and V 5 bases, and 8 bases lay outside the gene matches. The CDR3 bases are TGTGCCAGCAGTAGCGGGAGGGTAGGACTGAATGAGCAGTTCTTC. It yields the protein CASSSGRVGLNEQFF.

The chain uses TRBV5-8 and TRBJ1-3, with 12 bases identical to TRBD1. Trimming cost V 4 bases and J 7 bases; bases outside gene matches: 9. The CDR3 runs 16 residues. Germline V gene lookup returns CDR1 SGHTS and CDR2 YDEGEE. CDR3 nucleotide sequence: TGTGCCAGCAGCGGGAAGGGACAGGGGGCATACAACACCATATATTTT. Protein product: CASSGKGQGAYNTIYF.

This clone was picked up one time. The rearrangement joins TRBV19 to TRBJ1-5; D not resolved. Looked up from germline, CDR1 is LNHDA and CDR2 is SQIVND (reference sequence). CDR3 length equals 17 residues. Between the trimmed V and J ends, which lost 3 bases and 3 bases, there was a span of 18 bases. The chain's CDR3 is CASSIRDPRLSNQPQHF. The CDR3, as DNA: TGTGCCAGTAGTATTCGGGATCCTCGGCTGTCCAATCAGCCCCAGCATTTT.

V is TRBV3-1 (or the pseudogene TRBV3-2) and J is TRBJ1-1; TRBD1 matches at 11 bases. The V segment lost 6 bases and the J segment 6 bases; nucleotides outside the gene matches: 6. The CDR3 has 14 residues. Germline assignment: CDR1 LGHDT and CDR2 YNNKEL (reference sequence). The CDR3 sequence: CASSSGQGAAEAFF. The CDR3 bases are TGTGCCAGCAGTTCTGGACAGGGGGCTGCTGAAGCTTTCTTT.

This chain joins TRBV5-4 and TRBJ2-1, with TRBD1 matching over 7 bases. The germline V gene has CDR1 SGHNT and CDR2 YYREEE (reference sequence). V lost 4 bases, J lost 10 bases, and 17 bases stayed unmatched. CDR3 length equals 16 residues. The CDR3 DNA follows: TGTGCCAGCAGCACAGGGAGTCCGGGACAGACCATAGAGCAGTTCTTC. It is translated as CASSTGSPGQTIEQFF.

The gene calls are TRBV15 and TRBJ1-5; D gene ambiguous. Germline V CDR1 and CDR2: LNHNV, YYDKDF (reference sequence). With 1 base removed from V and 0 bases from J, the gap between germline ends came to 10 bases. The length of the CDR3 is 16 residues. This CDR3 reads CATSRGRPVSNQPQHF. The CDR3 nucleotides read TGTGCCACCAGCAGAGGTCGTCCGGTTAGCAATCAGCCCCAGCATTTT.

The rearrangement uses TRBV5-1 and TRBJ1-2; possible D gene TRBD1, 5 bases. The CDR3 runs 15 residues. In germline, CDR1 is SGHRS, CDR2 YFSETQ. V was clipped by 6 bases and J by 4 bases, with 19 bases between them. CDR3 DNA: TGCGCCAGCACCCCGGACGCGCAGGGCCTCTATGGCTACACCTTC. The encoded protein is CASTPDAQGLYGYTF.

The chain joins TRBV3-1 (or the pseudogene TRBV3-2) to TRBJ2-3, with TRBD2 matching 9 bases. Per the germline V gene, CDR1 is LGHDT and CDR2 is YNNKEL (reference sequence). The CDR3 is made up of 16 amino acids. J lost 2 bases, V lost 1 base, and 4 bases had no gene match. The CDR3, as DNA: TGTGCCAGCAGCCAAGTGGGCGGGGGGGTCACAGATACGCAGTATTTT. Its protein is CASSQVGGGVTDTQYF.

This chain links TRBV15 with TRBJ2-5, with 8 bases that match TRBD2. V shed 0 bases, J shed 4 bases, and the junction held 4 bases outside the gene matches. This CDR3 is built from 15 residues. Germline V gene sequence: CDR1 LNHNV, CDR2 YYDKDF (reference sequence). The CDR3 is CATSRDGGARETQYF. The CDR3 DNA follows: TGTGCCACCAGCAGAGACGGGGGGGCCCGAGAGACCCAGTACTTC.

This clone was found once. The chain has TRBV6-5 and TRBJ2-1; unclear D gene. V gave up 6 bases and J gave up 15 bases, with 21 bases separating them. The CDR3 sequence is 13 residues long. CDR1 is MNHEY, CDR2 SVGAGI, per germline. The CDR3 DNA is TGTGCCAGCAGACCAAGCCCGGCGGCTTCTTCGTTCTTC. This encodes CASRPSPAASSFF.

This rearrangement joins TRBV12-3 or TRBV12-4 to TRBJ1-4; D not certain. Trimming stripped 3 bases from V and 6 bases from J, with 8 bases between. The CDR3 has 13 amino acids. The CDR3 DNA reads TGTGCCAGCAGTTTTTCAATAGATGAAAAACTGTTTTTT. Its protein is CASSFSIDEKLFF.

This clone has a handful of counts. This chain uses TRBV7-3 with TRBJ1-1; no firm D call. The CDR3 is 15 residues long. Germline CDR1 and CDR2: SGHTA and FQGTGA. Trimming removed 0 bases at V and 2 bases at J, with 10 bases between. This CDR3 is CASSLTGGPNTEAFF. CDR3 bases: TGTGCCAGCAGCTTAACTGGAGGGCCCAACACTGAAGCTTTCTTT.